This T cell receptor beta chain was captured in a study of shared clonotypes between healthy human individuals. Notes on the study in general: The study generally estimated greater richness for naive than memory subsets. Among non-shared clonotypes, generation probabilities were lower than among those shared by all four donors.

The CDR3 spans 18 residues. V shed 3 bases, J shed 6 bases, and the junction held 15 bases outside the gene matches. CDR1 and CDR2 (germline): SGHKS, YYEKEE (reference sequence). TCRdb's copy holds only in-frame clones and misses some; the assay was immunoSEQ multiplex PCR. The sample lists about 580,000 clones, 95% to 98% occurring once. Concerning this clone: No antigen is known for it.

Naive CD8 isolation took CD45RO-negative cells positively selected for CCR7 and excluded terminally differentiated effector memory CD45RA+ cells. This chain links TRBV5-5 with TRBJ1-4, with 9 positions matching TRBD1. Sequencing input: naive CD8+ T cells sorted from blood. This clonotype originated in a man aged 25-45 years in good health. The CDR3 DNA is TGTGCCAGCAGCTCAAGACGAGGAGTCCGGGACAGGGATGAAAAACTGTTTTTT. Protein sequence: CASSSRRGVRDRDEKLFF.